A selection of T cell receptor beta chains follows, all from one sample in a study of tumor and adjacent non-tumor tissue in lung cancer. TCRdb reanalysed the multiplex PCR reads using MiXCR and keeps one entry per CDR3 protein. The table lists around 66,000 distinct CDR3 sequences, around four fifths of them singletons, with 28% in the top ten. The sample was lung tumor tissue. These receptor sequences come from a man aged 60 to 69 with non-small cell lung cancer. Each CDR3 is given with its conserved first and last residue. Fields, in order: D gene, clone size, J gene, V gene, CDR3 DNA, CDR3 protein. The D gene is left open where the match is weak. Clone size, where shown, is once, few, many, or a class for clones that have expanded.

. . TRBJ2-5 TRBV11-1 TGTGCCAGCAGCCAGGGAGAGCACCAAGAGTCCCAGTACTTC CASSQGEHQESQYF
TRBD2 . TRBJ2-1 TRBV28 TGTGCCAGCAGTGTCCGAGGGACTAGCGGGAGGGCCCTTGAGCAATTCTTC CASSVRGTSGRALEQFF
. . TRBJ2-2 TRBV20-1 TGCAGTGATCCCGGGGAGGCCACCGGGGAGCTGTTTTTT CSDPGEATGELFF
. . TRBJ2-3 TRBV29-1 TGCAGCGTTGCTACTAGAGGGAGAACAGATACACGGTATTTT CSVATRGRTDTRYF
TRBD1 . TRBJ2-2 TRBV6-1 TGTGCCAGCAGTATGGGACAGGGACAAAACATCGGGGAGCTGTTTTTT CASSMGQGQNIGELFF
. . TRBJ1-1 TRBV29-1 TGCAGCGTTGCTGAAGGGGGGAGCACTGAAGCTTTCTTT CSVAEGGSTEAFF
. once TRBJ2-5 TRBV13 TGTGCTAGCAACTTAGGTGCAGCGGGAGAGACCCAGTACTTC CASNLGAAGETQYF
TRBD1 . TRBJ1-1 TRBV6-1 TGTGCCAGCAAGCAGGGGGCGTGGAATAATGAAGCTTTCTTT CASKQGAWNNEAFF
TRBD1 . TRBJ1-6 TRBV6-1 TGTGCCAGTAGAGCCGCGGACAGGTCGAGTTCACAACTCCACTTT CASRAADRSSSQLHF
. few TRBJ1-1 TRBV14 TGTGCCAACAGCCATTATCGAGTAGCTTTCTTT CANSHYRVAFF
. . TRBJ2-5 TRBV5-1 TGCGCCAGCAGCTTGAAACAGAGGGCGCGGGAGACCCAGTACTTC CASSLKQRARETQYF
. . TRBJ1-1 TRBV20-1 TGCAGTGCCAATTCAGTGGGCACTGAAGTTTTCTTT CSANSVGTEVFF
. . TRBJ2-5 TRBV29-1 TGCAGCGCCTCGCACAACTACCGCCAAGAGACCCTATACTTC CSASHNYRQETLYF
. many TRBJ1-5 TRBV6-2/TRBV6-3 TGTGCCAGCAGTTACGGTGCGTTTCAGCCCCAGCATTTT CASSYGAFQPQHF
. . TRBJ1-4 TRBV6-6 TGTGGCAGCAGTCCAGGGGACTATGGATTTTTT CGSSPGDYGFF
TRBD2 . TRBJ2-2 TRBV11-1 TGTGCCAGCAGCTTAACTAGCGGGACCGGGGAGCTGTCCTTT CASSLTSGTGELSF
TRBD2 . TRBJ2-3 TRBV5-4 TGTGCCAGCAGCCATACCGAGCGGGAGCCGGGAGATACGCAGTTTTTT CASSHTEREPGDTQFF
TRBD1 . TRBJ2-1 TRBV5-1 TGCGCCAGCAGCTTGGTGGGCCTCGGGACAGCTATCTTAAATGAGCAGTTCTTC CASSLVGLGTAILNEQFF
. medium-sized TRBJ2-1 TRBV11-3 TGTGCCAGCAGCCCAGGGGGGGAGGGCAATGAGCAGTTCTTC CASSPGGEGNEQFF
. . TRBJ2-5 TRBV29-1 TGCAGAGCTGCCGATAGGTACCAAGAGACCCAGTACTTC CRAADRYQETQYF
. . TRBJ1-1 TRBV11-2 TGTGCCAGCAGCACGGGCCCCATGAACACTGAAGGTTTTTTT CASSTGPMNTEGFF
. . TRBJ2-1 TRBV6-1 TGTGTCAGCAGTGCGTACGATGAGCACTTCTTC CVSSAYDEHFF
. . TRBJ2-2 TRBV14 TGTGCCAGCAGCCAAGATGGGCTAGCGTTCACCGGGGAGCTGTTTTTT CASSQDGLAFTGELFF
. . TRBJ2-2 TRBV29-1 TGCAGCGAGAGATTAAGTAGCGGGGAGCTGTTTTTT CSERLSSGELFF
. . TRBJ2-7 TRBV12-5 TGTGCTAGTGGTTTGGTACCTGGGACTGGACAATTATTCGACTCCTACGAGCAGTCCTTC CASGLVPGTGQLFDSYEQSF
TRBD2 . TRBJ2-7 TRBV28 TGTGCCAGCAACGGTAGGGGACTAGCGGCCTACGAGCAGTACTTC CASNGRGLAAYEQYF
. . TRBJ1-5 TRBV30 TGTGCCTGGAACCCCCCAGCGGGTAATCAGCCCCAGCATTTT CAWNPPAGNQPQHF
. . TRBJ2-1 TRBV20-1 TGCTGTGCTAGAGATCTCCCTTACAATGATCAGTTTTTC CCARDLPYNDQFF
. once TRBJ2-7 TRBV6-1 TGTGCCAGGAGCGGGGACAGGCTTCATGAGCAGTACTTC CARSGDRLHEQYF
. . TRBJ2-7 TRBV5-1 TGCGCCAACGGCTTGGATGAAGGAGACCGGGAGCAGTACTTC CANGLDEGDREQYF
TRBD1 many TRBJ1-4 TRBV20-1 TGCAGTGCTACTGTACAGGGGGCCCAAAATGAAAAACTGTTTTTT CSATVQGAQNEKLFF
. . TRBJ1-1 TRBV29-1 TGCAGCGCCTCGGCAGGGGAGGACGCTGAAGTTTTCTTT CSASAGEDAEVFF
TRBD1 . TRBJ2-7 TRBV6-5 TGTGCCAGCAGTTACGGCGGGACAGGGATGGGCGAGCACTACTTC CASSYGGTGMGEHYF
. many TRBJ1-1 TRBV6-5 TGTGCCTGCACCCATTCGGAAGGCACTGAAGCTTTCTTT CACTHSEGTEAFF
TRBD1 . TRBJ1-6 TRBV12-3/TRBV12-4 TGTGCCAGCAGTTTTGACAGGGGACTCTCACCCCTCCACTTT CASSFDRGLSPLHF
TRBD1 few TRBJ1-5 TRBV6-1 TGTGCCAGCACAGAGAGACAGGGCCTCGATCAGCCCCAGCATTTT CASTERQGLDQPQHF
. . TRBJ1-1 TRBV28 TGTGCCAGCTGCCGGCGGAGGAATACTGAAGCTCTCTTT CASCRRRNTEALF
. . TRBJ2-3 TRBV5-6 TGTGCCAGCAGCGAGATGGCGGCAGCTACACAGTATTTT CASSEMAAATQYF
TRBD1 . TRBJ1-5 TRBV15 TGTGCCACCGCGACAGGGGGCTTCAATCAGCCCCAGCATTTT CATATGGFNQPQHF
. once TRBJ2-1 TRBV6-6 TGTGCCAACAGTTACTCGAATTCTGCGCCGGGCCTCGAGCAGTTTTTC CANSYSNSAPGLEQFF
TRBD1 . TRBJ2-7 TRBV30 TGTGCCTGGGCCGGGGACAGGGAGTACGAGCAGTACTTC CAWAGDREYEQYF
. few TRBJ2-2 TRBV10-3 TGTGCCATCACCTCCGGGATTGGAACCGGGGAGCTGTTTTTT CAITSGIGTGELFF
. many TRBJ1-1 TRBV2 TGTGCCAGACTGCAGGGACTGGCTCCTAATGAAGCTTTCTTT CARLQGLAPNEAFF
. few TRBJ2-3 TRBV29-1 TGCAGCGGTTGTGGGAATACGCAGTATTTT CSGCGNTQYF
. . TRBJ2-7 TRBV5-1 TGCGCCAGAAGCCTACTAGGAGGCTACGAGCAGTACTTC CARSLLGGYEQYF
TRBD1 once TRBJ1-2 TRBV29-1 TGCAGCGCCGAGACAGGGAGCTTTGGCTACACCTTC CSAETGSFGYTF
. . TRBJ2-1 TRBV29-1 TGCAGTGTTGAATATCGAGGAATCTACAATGAGCAGTTCTTC CSVEYRGIYNEQFF
TRBD1 . TRBJ1-6 TRBV10-3 TGTGCCATCAGTGGTACAGGGGGACCCCATAATTCACCCCTCCACTTC CAISGTGGPHNSPLHF
TRBD2 . TRBJ2-2 TRBV5-5 TGTGCCAGCAGCACCGGGAGGGTAAACACCGGGGAGTTGTTTTTT CASSTGRVNTGELFF
. medium-sized TRBJ2-7 TRBV12-5 TGTGCTAGTGGTTTGGCCCGGGATAGTTACGAGCAGTACTTC CASGLARDSYEQYF
. . TRBJ2-7 TRBV20-1 TGCAGTGCCCCCAAGGTAGAATCCTACGAGCAGTACTTC CSAPKVESYEQYF
. . TRBJ2-7 TRBV29-1 TGCAGCGTTGGAGGTGCCTCCTACAAGCAGTACTTC CSVGGASYKQYF
TRBD1 once TRBJ1-1 TRBV20-1 TGCATAGCTGCTGGGACAGGGACCTCTGAAGCTTTCTTC CIAAGTGTSEAFF
. . TRBJ2-3 TRBV20-1 TGCAGTCCGGGACGGGGGACAGATACGCACTATTTT CSPGRGTDTHYF
TRBD1 . TRBJ2-3 TRBV5-4 TGTGCCAGCAGCCCCGGGACAGGGGATAAAGATATGCAGTATTTT CASSPGTGDKDMQYF
. . TRBJ2-4 TRBV11-2 TGTGTCAGCAGCTTAACAACTAGTGGGAGAGGAGTATCCAGAAACATTCAGTACTTC CVSSLTTSGRGVSRNIQYF
. few TRBJ1-5 TRBV6-1 TGTGTCAGCAGTGAATTGACCGGCGGTCAGCCCCAGCATTTT CVSSELTGGQPQHF